These 8 T cell receptor beta chains were sequenced from one sample in a study of T-cell reconstitution after alpha-beta-depleted transplantation in children. Preparation of the TCRbeta library was carried out with unique molecular identifiers. TCRdb recomputed calls from the PCR reads with MiXCR, one row per CDR3 protein. The repertoire holds approximately 430,000 distinct CDR3 sequences, with around 15% as singletons. The starting material was PBMCs, mostly from graft donor cells, obtained 360 days after TCRalphabeta/CD19-depleted stem cell transplant. The receptor set was obtained from a boy under three years old who had a stem cell transplant for Wiskott-Aldrich syndrome, so the T cells may come from the graft donor.

V and J are TRBV29-1 and TRBJ2-5; D remains unclear. Germline V gene lookup returns CDR1 SQVTM and CDR2 ANQGSEA. CDR3 length: 11 amino acids. V was pared by 7 bases and J by 7 bases, with 13 bases between. The CDR3 region has the DNA TGCAGCGCCTACTTCGTGGGGACCCAGTACTTC. Its translation is CSAYFVGTQYF.

The rearrangement links TRBV12-3 or TRBV12-4 to TRBJ2-1; TRBD1 matches 8 bases. This CDR3 spans 12 amino acids. Trimming took 4 bases from V and 12 from J; bases not matched to a gene: 5. The CDR3 loop reads CASSSRGRGQFF. The DNA for the CDR3 is TGTGCCAGCAGTTCCAGGGGGCGCGGGCAGTTCTTC.

The chain carries TRBV15 and TRBJ2-7; perhaps TRBD2 as D (7 bases). Trimming cost V 1 base and J 2 bases, with 12 bases left between them. The CDR3 consists of 15 residues. Per germline, CDR1 LNHNV and CDR2 YYDKDF (reference sequence). CDR3 protein: CATSRVRGGTYEQYF. The CDR3 DNA reads TGTGCCACCAGCAGAGTAAGGGGGGGGACCTACGAGCAGTACTTC.

This clonotype has only a few counts. The rearrangement uses TRBV5-1 and TRBJ2-2, with 13 bases that match TRBD2. Germline-derived CDR1 and CDR2 are SGHRS and YFSETQ. After removal of 3 bases from V and 7 bases from J, the junction contained 9 bases not matched to a gene. CDR3 length: 17 residues. In DNA, the CDR3 is TGCGCCAGCAGCTCCCGGACTAGCGGGAGCGTGGACGGGGAGCTGTTTTTT. The encoded protein is CASSSRTSGSVDGELFF.

This clonotype was detected many times. The rearrangement uses TRBV5-5 and TRBJ2-1, with D hard to call. The CDR3 spans 13 residues. V was cut by 0 bases and J by 4 bases, with 5 bases left in between. CDR1 and CDR2 from the germline V gene are SGHKS and YYEKEE (reference sequence). The CDR3 here is CASSLAVYNEQFF. The CDR3 nucleotides read TGTGCCAGCAGCTTGGCTGTTTACAATGAGCAGTTCTTC.

This clonotype occurred a few times. V usage is TRBV11-2 and J usage is TRBJ2-3; TRBD2 agrees at 13 bases. CDR3 length: 17 residues. V shed 5 bases and J 0 bases; nucleotides not matched to a gene: 5. CDR1 and CDR2 (germline): SGHAT, FQNNGV. The CDR3 DNA reads TGTGCCAGCAGCAGGACTAGCGGGGGAACTAGCACAGATACGCAGTATTTT. Protein sequence: CASSRTSGGTSTDTQYF.

This clonotype was seen only a few times. This sequence joins TRBV7-2 and TRBJ2-4, with D perhaps TRBD1 (5 bases). The CDR3 covers 16 residues. The V gene's germline CDR1 is SGHTA and CDR2 FQGNSA. V lost 1 base and J lost 1, with 11 bases in between. CDR3 amino acids: CASSLGVTGAKNIQYF. The DNA of the CDR3 is TGTGCCAGCAGCTTAGGGGTCACAGGCGCCAAAAACATTCAGTACTTC.

CDR3 sequence reads: CASSQGRLAGTFSYEQYF. As DNA, the CDR3 is TGTGCCAGCAGCCAAGGGAGGCTAGCGGGGACCTTTTCCTACGAGCAGTACTTC. The chain links TRBV3-1 to TRBJ2-7; 9 bases match TRBD2. Germline trimming cut 1 base from V and 1 base from J; bases unmatched to any gene: 11. Germline assignment: CDR1 LGHDT and CDR2 YNNKEL (reference sequence). This CDR3 has 18 amino acids.